This TCR beta chain was sequenced during a study of cytomegalovirus exposure and HLA in healthy donors. This CDR3 has 13 amino acids. Germline assignment: CDR1 ENHRY and CDR2 SYGVKD. The ends were cut back, 5 bases at V and 3 bases at J, with 11 bases in the middle. A note on this clone: No antigen is known for it.

Produced via immunoSEQ multiplex PCR; TCRdb's table is partial and in-frame only. The data hold about 120,000 clones, with 90% to 96% observed a single time. General study results and limits: Cytomegalovirus association was listed for about 150 TCR beta chains.

A 120-subject validation cohort, separate from the 666-subject first cohort, supplied the donors. This TCR was recovered from a man aged 18 to 35 in good health and CMV-seronegative. Sequencing was done on a sample of PBMCs. The chain couples TRBV10-3 to TRBJ2-7, with D uncertain. The CDR3 DNA follows: TGTGCCATCAGTCCAAGTCACAGCTACGAGCAGTACTTC. This translates into CAISPSHSYEQYF.